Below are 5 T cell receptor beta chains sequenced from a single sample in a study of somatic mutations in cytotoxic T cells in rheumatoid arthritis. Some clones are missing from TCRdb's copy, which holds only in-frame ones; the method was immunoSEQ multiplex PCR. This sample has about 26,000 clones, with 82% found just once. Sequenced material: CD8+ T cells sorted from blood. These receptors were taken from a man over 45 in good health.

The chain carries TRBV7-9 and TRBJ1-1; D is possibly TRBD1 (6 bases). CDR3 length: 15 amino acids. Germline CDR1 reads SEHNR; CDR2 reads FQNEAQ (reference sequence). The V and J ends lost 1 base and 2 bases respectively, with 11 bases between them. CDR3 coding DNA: TGTGCCAGCAGCTTAGAAGAAGGGGGAAACACTGAAGCTTTCTTT. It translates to CASSLEEGGNTEAFF.

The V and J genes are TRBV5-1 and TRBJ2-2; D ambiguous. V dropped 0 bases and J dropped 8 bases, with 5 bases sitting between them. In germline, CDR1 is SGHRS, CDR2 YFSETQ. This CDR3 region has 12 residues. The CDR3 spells CASSLGSGELFF. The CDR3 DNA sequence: TGCGCCAGCAGCTTGGGTTCGGGGGAGCTGTTTTTT.

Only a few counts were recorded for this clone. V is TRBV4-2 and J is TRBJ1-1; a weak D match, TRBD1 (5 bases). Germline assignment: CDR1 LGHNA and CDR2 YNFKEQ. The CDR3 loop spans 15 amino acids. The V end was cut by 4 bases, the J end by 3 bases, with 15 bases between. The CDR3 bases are TGTGCCAGCAGCCCCCTCCAGGGTTTTGACACTGAAGCTTTCTTT. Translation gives CASSPLQGFDTEAFF.

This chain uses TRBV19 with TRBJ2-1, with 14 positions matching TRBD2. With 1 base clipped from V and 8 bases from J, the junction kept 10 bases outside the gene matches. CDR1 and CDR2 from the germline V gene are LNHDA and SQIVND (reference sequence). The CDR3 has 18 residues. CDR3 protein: CASSIALKTSGRGYEQFF. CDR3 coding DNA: TGTGCCAGTAGTATAGCCCTCAAGACTAGCGGGAGGGGGTATGAGCAGTTCTTC.

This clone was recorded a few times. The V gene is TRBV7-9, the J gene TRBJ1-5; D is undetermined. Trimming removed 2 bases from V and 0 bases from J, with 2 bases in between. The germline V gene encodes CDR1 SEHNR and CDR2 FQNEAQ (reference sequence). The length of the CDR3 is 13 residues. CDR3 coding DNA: TGTGCCAGCAGCTTAAATAGCAATCAGCCCCAGCATTTT. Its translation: CASSLNSNQPQHF.